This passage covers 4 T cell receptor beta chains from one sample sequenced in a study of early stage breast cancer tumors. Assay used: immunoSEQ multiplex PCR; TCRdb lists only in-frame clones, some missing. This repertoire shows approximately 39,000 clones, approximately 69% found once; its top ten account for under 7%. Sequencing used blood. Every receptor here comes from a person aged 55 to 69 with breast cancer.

CDR3 sequence reads: CASSPLGARNTEAFF. The CDR3 DNA is TGTGCCAGCTCACCGCTGGGGGCGCGGAACACTGAAGCTTTCTTT. V gene TRBV18 combines with J gene TRBJ1-1; weak D call: TRBD1 (6 bases). Per germline, CDR1 KGHSH and CDR2 LQKENI. This CDR3 has 15 residues. V gave up 3 bases and J gave up 1 base, with 12 bases separating them.

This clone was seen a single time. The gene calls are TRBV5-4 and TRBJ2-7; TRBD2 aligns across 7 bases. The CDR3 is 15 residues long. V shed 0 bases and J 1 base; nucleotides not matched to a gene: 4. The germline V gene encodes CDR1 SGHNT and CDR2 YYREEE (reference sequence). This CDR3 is CASSLEAGPSYEQYF. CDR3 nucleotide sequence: TGTGCCAGCAGCTTGGAAGCGGGACCTTCCTACGAGCAGTACTTC.

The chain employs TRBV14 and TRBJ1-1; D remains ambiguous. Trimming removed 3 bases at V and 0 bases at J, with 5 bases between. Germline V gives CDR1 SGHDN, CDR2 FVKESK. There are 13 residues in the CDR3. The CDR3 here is CASSQQMNTEAFF. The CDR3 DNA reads TGTGCCAGCAGCCAGCAGATGAACACTGAAGCTTTCTTT.

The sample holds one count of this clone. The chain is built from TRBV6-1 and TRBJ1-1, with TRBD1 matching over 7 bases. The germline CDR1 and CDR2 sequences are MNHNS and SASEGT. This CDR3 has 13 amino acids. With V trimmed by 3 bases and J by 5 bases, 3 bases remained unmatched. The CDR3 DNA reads TGTGCCAGCAGTGACCGACAGGGAACTGAAGCTTTCTTT. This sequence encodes CASSDRQGTEAFF.